This TCR beta chain was sequenced for a study of shared clonotypes between healthy human individuals (dated by TCRdb to 2019 to 2021). Regarding the complete study: The cohort included three men and two women between 18 and 49 years of age. Between about 0.94 and 10 billion PBMCs per donor were obtained by leukapheresis. To estimate repertoire size and how much clonotype sharing occurs between individuals, the study deeply sequenced the blood TCR repertoires of about five healthy adults. Different laboratories and diverse techniques were used to prepare libraries and sequence TCR repertoires, to increase sequencing depth and limit assay-specific biases. For each donor, CD4 naive and CD4 memory were each given three plates, CD8 naive was given two plates, and CD8 memory was given one plate.

As to this clone: The antigen it recognizes is unknown. Base qualities are not recorded, but no much larger clone differs from it by a single base.

The donors were healthy, HIV-negative adults with no recently reported acute infections or vaccinations. Only Caucasian adults living in Nashville, Tennessee, USA were represented among the donors. CD8 memory samples were composed of magnetically selected CD45RO+ cells combined with CCR7-negative CD45RA+ effector memory (TemRA) cells. After blood collection by leukapheresis, PBMCs were isolated using Ficoll-Histopaque density gradient centrifugation and then cryopreserved in the vapor phase of liquid nitrogen. Analytical flow cytometry was used to check the purity and quantity of each magnetically sorted T cell population. Genomic DNA was isolated from each sorted fraction and quantified by UV absorbance on a Nanodrop 2000c. Using the deep immunoSEQ assay, TCR CDR3 regions were amplified from genomic DNA by multiplex PCR. Extracted genomic DNA from each cell subset was spread evenly across all wells of several immunoSEQ 96-well plates, with each plate serving as a replicate. Each replicate PCR for sorted subsets received about 180 ng genomic DNA, equal to about 29,000 T cell genomes. Purified libraries were measured with a Qubit 3.0 fluorometer, size-checked on a Bioanalyzer 2100, and measured again with the KAPA Library Quantification kit. Every immunoSEQ 96-well plate was sequenced on a dedicated single-read 150-cycle Illumina NextSeq 550 flow cell. Processing in the source paper ran as follows. The immunoSEQ output contained only junctional sequences without quality scores, so filtering could not match that applied to full-length reads. Sequences were annotated with PyIR, a Python wrapper for IgBLAST v1.9, and V/J genes and CDR3 were assigned using IMGT germline references. Any read was removed if the V/J assignment was weak (E-value above 1e-6), the CDR3 was missing, or the read contained stop codons, out-of-frame junctions, or ambiguous translated residues. V3J clonotypes were defined by identical inferred V gene, J gene, and CDR3 amino acid sequence. Percentage overlap between repertoires was calculated by dividing the number of shared unique clonotypes by the size of the smaller repertoire. Three approaches were used to assess repertoire richness: RTK rarefaction, the Chao1 estimator, and Recon v2.1 estimates of unobserved clonotypes. Generation probabilities for all TCRbeta clonotypes obtained by the gDNA method from a few donors were computed using OLGA. TCRdb took this table from immuneACCESS and kept in-frame rearrangements with V and J called. Such tables lack part of the clones; where checked against another copy, unresolved V genes explain under half of the gap, and the rest is unexplained. The V and J calls and the clone size are those of that table, but D and trimming were determined from the DNA. Recorded for this sample are roughly 320,000 clones; roughly 91% of them occurred a single time. In total, the top ten clones hold around 15% of the sample.

Results and caveats for the whole study, not just this receptor: Because the study included a small number of donors, the genetic and exposure-history diversity represented was limited. Sampling was restricted to blood, and TCR repertoires in tissues likely differ from the TCR repertoires found in blood. Incomplete sequencing was indicated by rarefaction of sorted-subset datasets, despite the large sequencing depth. Compared with non-shared clonotypes, clonotypes shared by all four sorted-subset donors had higher generation probabilities. Naive subsets generally had larger estimated clonotype richness than memory subsets. Sharing across a few donors was observed for about 5% of naive CD4, around 3.5% of naive CD8, 2.3% of memory CD4, and about 0.39% of memory CD8 clonotypes. Based on pairwise subsampling, the degree of clonotype sharing among donors was expected to be affected by sequencing depth.

Source material: memory CD8+ T cells sorted from blood. What the cell subset or site label conveys for this sample: CD45RO+ cells pooled with CCR7-negative TemRA cells. This sequence originates from a man younger than 35 in good health.

The CDR3: CASSWDSSERYGYTF. The DNA is as follows: TGTGCCAGCAGCTGGGACAGCTCAGAGCGCTATGGCTACACCTTC. The sequence links TRBV7-9 to TRBJ1-2; TRBD1 aligns with 7 central bases. CDR1 is given as SEHNR and CDR2 as FQNEAQ, both from the germline V gene (reference sequence). Trimming leaves V shorter by 4 bases and J shorter by 4 bases, with the junction holding 9 bases beyond the gene matches. There are 15 amino acids in the CDR3, from cysteine to phenylalanine inclusive. The retained sequence is limited to the CDR3, 45 bases, with the frame set at the first base.